Listed below are T cell receptor beta chains from one sample, sequenced in a study of persistence of HIV-infected CD4 T cells. These receptors lack a known antigen. Clones were sequenced by immunoSEQ multiplex PCR, and TCRdb holds only the in-frame ones, with some missing. The data contain 45,000 to 55,000 clones, about 80% of them singletons. The starting material was CD4+ T cells sorted from PBMCs after 18-hour stimulation, obtained from a patient who received antiretroviral therapy. The receptors stem from an adult man with HIV who was CMV-seropositive. Each CDR3 is given with its conserved first and last residue. The D gene is left open where the match is weak. Where a row states a size, it is once, few, many or the class of an expanded clone; other rows omit it.

d_gene	j_gene	abundance	v_gene	CDR3nt	CDR3aa
-	TRBJ2-2	few	TRBV9	TGTGCCAGCAGCGTAGTTGAGGACACCGGGGAGCTGTTTTTT	CASSVVEDTGELFF
TRBD1	TRBJ2-1	once	TRBV6-5	TGTGCCAGCAGTCTGGGACAGGGGGTTGTTGGTGAGCAGTTCTTC	CASSLGQGVVGEQFF
TRBD1	TRBJ2-3	-	TRBV5-1	TGCGCCAGCAGATGGGACAGGGCGGATACGCAGTATTTT	CASRWDRADTQYF
TRBD1	TRBJ2-5	-	TRBV7-2	TGTGCCAGCAGCTTGGGACAGGGGGGTGTAGGGGAGACCCAGTACTTC	CASSLGQGGVGETQYF
-	TRBJ1-1	-	TRBV7-2	TGTGCCAGCAGCTCAGTCAGGACGGCTGAAGCTTTCTTT	CASSSVRTAEAFF
TRBD1	TRBJ1-5	once	TRBV2	TGTGCCAGCGTTGGGACAGGAAAAAATCAGCCCCAGCATTTT	CASVGTGKNQPQHF
TRBD2	TRBJ2-7	-	TRBV3-1/TRBV3-2	TGTGCCAGCAGCCAAGATAAGCGCGGGAGGACCTACGAGCAGTACTTC	CASSQDKRGRTYEQYF
TRBD2	TRBJ2-7	-	TRBV4-3	TGCGCCAGCAGCCGGCTAGCGGGAGAGGAGCAGTACTTC	CASSRLAGEEQYF
-	TRBJ1-2	-	TRBV10-3	TGTGCCATCAGTGAGTCGAGAAGGGAAAGCTATGGCTACACCTTC	CAISESRRESYGYTF
-	TRBJ1-2	-	TRBV7-2	TGTGCCAGCAGCTCCGACAGTGCTAACTATGGCTACACCTTC	CASSSDSANYGYTF
TRBD1	TRBJ2-7	-	TRBV30	TGTGCCTGGAGTGTAAACAGGGGCTACGAGCAGTACTTC	CAWSVNRGYEQYF
-	TRBJ2-4	few	TRBV12-5	TGTGCTAGTGGTTTGGTACGATTGTATCCAAAGATCCTAGCCAAAAACATTCAGTACTTC	CASGLVRLYPKILAKNIQYF
TRBD1	TRBJ2-3	-	TRBV25-1	TGTGCCAGCAGTTGGACAGGCCCAGATACGCAGTATTTT	CASSWTGPDTQYF
-	TRBJ2-1	-	TRBV5-6	TGTGCCAGCAGCCCCCTTAGTCGCGAGCAGTTCTTC	CASSPLSREQFF
TRBD2	TRBJ2-2	-	TRBV6-1	TGTGCCAGCAGTGAGCGAGCGGGAGGATGGAACACCGGGGAGCTGTTTTTT	CASSERAGGWNTGELFF
-	TRBJ2-6	-	TRBV28	TGTGCCAGCGTCCTCTCTGGGGCCAACGTCCTGACTTTC	CASVLSGANVLTF
TRBD1	TRBJ2-4	-	TRBV10-3	TGTGCCATCAGTGAGTCGAAGGGACAGGGGATAGCCAAAAACATTCAGTACTTC	CAISESKGQGIAKNIQYF
-	TRBJ1-1	-	TRBV5-8	TGTGCCAGCAGCCACCTATCCTCAGACACTGAAGCTTTCTTT	CASSHLSSDTEAFF
-	TRBJ1-3	-	TRBV6-2/TRBV6-3	TGTGCCAGCAGTTACGGGACCGGGGGCGGAAACACCATATATTTT	CASSYGTGGGNTIYF
TRBD1	TRBJ1-3	-	TRBV27	TGTGCCAGCAGCCGGGACAGGGGCGGGGGAAACACCATATATTTT	CASSRDRGGGNTIYF
TRBD1	TRBJ1-4	-	TRBV6-5	TGTGCCAGCAGTTACGGGGACAGGGGGCGCGAAAAACTGTTTTTT	CASSYGDRGREKLFF
-	TRBJ2-2	-	TRBV27	TGTGCCAGCAGTGAGTTCACTAGGAACACCGGGGAGCTGTTTTTT	CASSEFTRNTGELFF
-	TRBJ1-1	few	TRBV5-1	TGCGCCAGCAGCCTAGGACGGGGGAACACTGAAGCTTTCTTT	CASSLGRGNTEAFF
-	TRBJ2-7	-	TRBV14	TGTGCCAGCAGCCAAGGCACACTCCCGGCAATGCAGTACTTC	CASSQGTLPAMQYF
TRBD2	TRBJ2-7	-	TRBV5-1	TGCGCCAGCAGCTTGGAACTAGCGGGGGGGACCTACGAGCAGTACTTC	CASSLELAGGTYEQYF
TRBD2	TRBJ2-7	few	TRBV18	TGTGCCAGCTCACCGACTAGCGGGGGGCACTACGAGCAGTACTTC	CASSPTSGGHYEQYF
-	TRBJ2-3	once	TRBV4-1	TGCGCCAGCAGCCGACGCGGGACGGGTAGCACAGATACGCAGTATTTT	CASSRRGTGSTDTQYF
TRBD1	TRBJ1-2	-	TRBV19	TGTGCCAGTAGTATCATGACAGGGGTCGTTAACTATGGCTACACCTTC	CASSIMTGVVNYGYTF
TRBD1	TRBJ1-1	once	TRBV19	TGTGCCAGTAGTATAGACGGGACCGGGACAGGGAACACTGAAGCTTTCTTT	CASSIDGTGTGNTEAFF
-	TRBJ1-5	few	TRBV19	TGTGCCAGTAGGGTACAGGGTGGAGGCAATCAGCCCCAGCATTTT	CASRVQGGGNQPQHF
-	TRBJ1-1	-	TRBV19	TGTGCCATTTCCACATTTGGGGGTACTGAAGCTTTCTTT	CAISTFGGTEAFF
-	TRBJ1-2	-	TRBV7-9	TGTGCCAGCAGCCCTCAATTTGGGGGGCCCGTCTATGGCTACACCTTC	CASSPQFGGPVYGYTF
TRBD2	TRBJ2-5	-	TRBV24-1	TGTGCCACCAGTGAGGGGGGTAGCGGGGGACAAGAGACCCAGTACTTC	CATSEGGSGGQETQYF
-	TRBJ1-6	-	TRBV6-6	TGTGCCAGCAGTAGAGACAGGCCGGCAGGGCCCTCACCCCTCCACTTT	CASSRDRPAGPSPLHF
-	TRBJ2-1	-	TRBV3-1/TRBV3-2	TGTGCCAGCAAGGGACAAAATAATAATGAGCAGTTCTTC	CASKGQNNNEQFF
TRBD1	TRBJ1-5	-	TRBV7-9	TGTGCCAGCAGCCCGGGACAGGTCGGGCGGCAGCCCCAGCATTTT	CASSPGQVGRQPQHF
-	TRBJ2-7	-	TRBV7-2	TGTGCCAGCAGTCCTTCAGGGCTAACGATCTACGAGCAGTACTTC	CASSPSGLTIYEQYF
TRBD1	TRBJ2-5	once	TRBV7-9	TGTGCCAGCAGCGGAGGGACAGGGGGGGAGACCCAGTACTTC	CASSGGTGGETQYF
TRBD1	TRBJ2-5	-	TRBV7-2	TGTGCCAGCAGCTTAGTGGACAGGGGACAAGAGACCCAGTACTTC	CASSLVDRGQETQYF
-	TRBJ1-2	-	TRBV30	TGTGCCTCGCCCGGACCTGCTAACTATGGCTACACCTTC	CASPGPANYGYTF